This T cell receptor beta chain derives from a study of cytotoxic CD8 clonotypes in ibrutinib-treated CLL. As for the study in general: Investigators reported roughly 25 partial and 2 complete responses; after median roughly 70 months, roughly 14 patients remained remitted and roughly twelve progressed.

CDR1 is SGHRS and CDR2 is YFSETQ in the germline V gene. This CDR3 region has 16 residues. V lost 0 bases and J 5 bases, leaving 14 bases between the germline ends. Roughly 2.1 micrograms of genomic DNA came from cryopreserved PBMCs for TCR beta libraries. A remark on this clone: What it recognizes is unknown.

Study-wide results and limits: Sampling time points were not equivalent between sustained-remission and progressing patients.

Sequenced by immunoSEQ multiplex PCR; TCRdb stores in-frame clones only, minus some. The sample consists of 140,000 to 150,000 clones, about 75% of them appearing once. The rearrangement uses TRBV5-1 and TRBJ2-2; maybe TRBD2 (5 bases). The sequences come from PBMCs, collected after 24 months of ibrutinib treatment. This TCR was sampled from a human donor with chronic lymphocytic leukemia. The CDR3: CASSLAPGVGTGELFF. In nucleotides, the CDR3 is TGCGCCAGCAGCTTGGCTCCCGGGGTAGGGACCGGGGAGCTGTTTTTT.